The clone carrying this TCR beta chain was found a few times. Its target is not known. The data originate from a study of CD4+ T cells in melanoma. Study results and limitations: A reported correlation linked neoantigen-specific CD4+ T cells to CD8+, macrophage and B cell function. Reportedly, melanoma neoantigen-specific CD4+ T cells showed varied differentiation states.

Clones were read by immunoSEQ multiplex PCR, and TCRdb kept only the in-frame ones, dropping some. The profile covers about 10,000 clones, with roughly 69% appearing a single time and around 22% taken by the ten largest. The source is a human donor with melanoma. The sample consisted of cells from a culture (not recorded whether cultured in vitro).

CDR3 nucleotides: TGCGCCAGCAGCTTGGCCCACCAAGGACACGAAAAACTGTTTTTT. Translation: CASSLAHQGHEKLFF. The chain uses TRBV5-1 and TRBJ1-4; D perhaps matches TRBD1 (5 bases). The CDR3 covers 15 residues. The V gene lost 0 bases and the J gene lost 8 bases, with 14 bases spanning the gap. Germline CDR1 reads SGHRS; CDR2 reads YFSETQ.